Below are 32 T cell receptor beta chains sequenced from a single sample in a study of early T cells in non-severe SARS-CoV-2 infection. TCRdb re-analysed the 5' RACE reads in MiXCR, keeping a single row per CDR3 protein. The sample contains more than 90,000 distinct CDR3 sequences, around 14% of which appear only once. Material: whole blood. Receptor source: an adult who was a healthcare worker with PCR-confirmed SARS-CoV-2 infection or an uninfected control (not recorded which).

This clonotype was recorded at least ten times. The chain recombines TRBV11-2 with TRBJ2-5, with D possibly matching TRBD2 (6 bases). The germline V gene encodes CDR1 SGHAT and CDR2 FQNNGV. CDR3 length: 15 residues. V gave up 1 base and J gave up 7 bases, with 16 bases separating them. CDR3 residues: CASSLGLGPKWTQYF. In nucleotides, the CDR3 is TGTGCCAGCAGCTTAGGACTAGGTCCCAAGTGGACCCAGTACTTC.

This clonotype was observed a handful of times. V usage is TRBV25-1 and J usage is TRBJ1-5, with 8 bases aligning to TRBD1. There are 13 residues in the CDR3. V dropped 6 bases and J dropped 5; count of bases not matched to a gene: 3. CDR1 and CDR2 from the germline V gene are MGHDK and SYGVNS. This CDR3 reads CASSPTGDQPQHF. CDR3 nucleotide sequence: TGTGCCAGCAGCCCGACAGGGGATCAGCCCCAGCATTTT.

This chain's CDR3 is CASSRQGLSYEQYF. CDR3 in DNA: TGTGCCAGCAGTCGACAGGGCCTCTCCTACGAGCAGTACTTC. This rearrangement joins TRBV3-1 to TRBJ2-7; 7 bases agree with TRBD1. The J segment lost 0 bases and the V segment lost 6 bases, leaving 5 bases of the junction unmatched. The CDR3 consists of 14 residues. Germline V gene lookup returns CDR1 LGHDT and CDR2 YNNKEL (reference sequence).

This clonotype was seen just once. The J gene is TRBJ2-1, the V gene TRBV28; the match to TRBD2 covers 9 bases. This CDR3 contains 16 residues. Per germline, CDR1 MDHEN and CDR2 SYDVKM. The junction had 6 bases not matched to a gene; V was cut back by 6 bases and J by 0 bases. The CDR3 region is CASRSGGFSSYNEQFF. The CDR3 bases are TGTGCCAGCAGGAGCGGGGGGTTCAGCTCCTACAATGAGCAGTTCTTC.

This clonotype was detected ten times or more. This CDR3 is CASRDTSYEQYF. In nucleotides, the CDR3 is TGCGCCAGCAGGGACACCTCCTACGAGCAGTACTTC. V usage is TRBV5-1 and J usage is TRBJ2-7, with D tentatively TRBD1 (5 bases). Germline V CDR1 and CDR2: SGHRS, YFSETQ. V was cut by 5 bases and J by 0 bases, with 6 bases left in between. The CDR3 runs to 12 residues.

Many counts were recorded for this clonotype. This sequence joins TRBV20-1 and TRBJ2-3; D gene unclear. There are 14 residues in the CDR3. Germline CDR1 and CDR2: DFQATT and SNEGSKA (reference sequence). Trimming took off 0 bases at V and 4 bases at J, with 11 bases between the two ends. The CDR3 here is CSARDSTPADTQYF. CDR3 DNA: TGCAGTGCTAGAGACTCCACCCCCGCAGATACGCAGTATTTT.

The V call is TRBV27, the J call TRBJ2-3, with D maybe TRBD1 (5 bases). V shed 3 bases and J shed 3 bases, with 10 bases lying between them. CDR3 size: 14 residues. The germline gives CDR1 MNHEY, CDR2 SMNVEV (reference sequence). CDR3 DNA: TGTGCCAGCAGTTTTCAGGGTGTGACAGATACGCAGTATTTT. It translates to CASSFQGVTDTQYF.

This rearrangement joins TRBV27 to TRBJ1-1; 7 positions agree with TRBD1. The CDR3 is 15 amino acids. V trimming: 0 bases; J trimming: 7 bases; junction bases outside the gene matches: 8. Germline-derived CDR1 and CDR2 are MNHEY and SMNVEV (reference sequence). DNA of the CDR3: TGTGCCAGCAGTTTATCACACCTCCGGGACAGTGAAGCTTTCTTT. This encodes CASSLSHLRDSEAFF.

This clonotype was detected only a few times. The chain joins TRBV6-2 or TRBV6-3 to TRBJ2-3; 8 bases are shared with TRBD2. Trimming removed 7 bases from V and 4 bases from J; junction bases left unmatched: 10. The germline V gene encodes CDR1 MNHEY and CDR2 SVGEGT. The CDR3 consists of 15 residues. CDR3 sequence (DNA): TGTGCCAGCATCGAGAGCGGGGGTGGTCCAGATACGCAGTATTTT. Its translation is CASIESGGGPDTQYF.

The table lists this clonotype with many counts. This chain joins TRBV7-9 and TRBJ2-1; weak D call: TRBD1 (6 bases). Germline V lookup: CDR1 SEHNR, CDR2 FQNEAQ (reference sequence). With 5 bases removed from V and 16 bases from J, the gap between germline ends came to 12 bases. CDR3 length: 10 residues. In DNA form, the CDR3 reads TGTGCCAGCAGCCTAGGGGGAAGCTTCTTC. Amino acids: CASSLGGSFF.

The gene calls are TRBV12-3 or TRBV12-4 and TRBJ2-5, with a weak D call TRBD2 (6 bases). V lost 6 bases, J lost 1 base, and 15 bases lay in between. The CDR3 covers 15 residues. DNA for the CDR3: TGTGCCAGCAGCTCCTACGGGAGCCTCCAAGAGACCCAGTACTTC. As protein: CASSSYGSLQETQYF.

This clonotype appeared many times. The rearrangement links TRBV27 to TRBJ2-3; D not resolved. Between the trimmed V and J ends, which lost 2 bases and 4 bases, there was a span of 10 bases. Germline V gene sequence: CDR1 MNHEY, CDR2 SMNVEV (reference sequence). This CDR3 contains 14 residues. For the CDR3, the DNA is TGTGCCAGCAGTTTAAGAAAGGGTTCAGATACGCAGTATTTT. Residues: CASSLRKGSDTQYF.

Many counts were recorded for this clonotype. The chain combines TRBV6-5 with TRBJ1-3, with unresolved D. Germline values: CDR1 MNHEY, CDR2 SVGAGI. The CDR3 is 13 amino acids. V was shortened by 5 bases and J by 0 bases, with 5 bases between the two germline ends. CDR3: CASSLDSGNTIYF. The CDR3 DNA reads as TGTGCCAGCAGTCTCGACTCTGGAAACACCATATATTTT.

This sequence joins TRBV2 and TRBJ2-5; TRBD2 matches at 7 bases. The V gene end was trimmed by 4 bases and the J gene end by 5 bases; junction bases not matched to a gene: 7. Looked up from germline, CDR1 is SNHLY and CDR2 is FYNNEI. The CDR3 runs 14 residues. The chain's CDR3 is CASSARLAVETQYF. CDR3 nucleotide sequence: TGTGCCAGCAGTGCTCGGCTAGCGGTCGAGACCCAGTACTTC.

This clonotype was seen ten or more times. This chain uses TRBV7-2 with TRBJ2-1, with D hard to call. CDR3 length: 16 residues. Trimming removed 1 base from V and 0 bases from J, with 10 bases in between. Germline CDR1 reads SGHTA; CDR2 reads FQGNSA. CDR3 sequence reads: CASSLGGTLSYNEQFF. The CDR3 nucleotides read TGTGCCAGCAGCTTAGGAGGTACCCTCTCCTACAATGAGCAGTTCTTC.

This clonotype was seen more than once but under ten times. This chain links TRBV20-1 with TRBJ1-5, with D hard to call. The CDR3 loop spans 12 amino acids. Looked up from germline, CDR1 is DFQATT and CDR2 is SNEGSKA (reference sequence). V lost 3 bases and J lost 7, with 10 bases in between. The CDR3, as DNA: TGCAGTGCTAGGTTTGCTGGCCAGCCCCAGCATTTT. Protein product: CSARFAGQPQHF.

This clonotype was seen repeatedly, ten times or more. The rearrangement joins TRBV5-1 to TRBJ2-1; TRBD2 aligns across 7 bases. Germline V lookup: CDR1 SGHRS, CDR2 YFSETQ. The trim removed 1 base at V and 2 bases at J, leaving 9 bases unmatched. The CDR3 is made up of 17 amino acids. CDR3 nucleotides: TGCGCCAGCAGCTTGACACCCCGGCGGGGGACCTACAATGAGCAGTTCTTC. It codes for CASSLTPRRGTYNEQFF.

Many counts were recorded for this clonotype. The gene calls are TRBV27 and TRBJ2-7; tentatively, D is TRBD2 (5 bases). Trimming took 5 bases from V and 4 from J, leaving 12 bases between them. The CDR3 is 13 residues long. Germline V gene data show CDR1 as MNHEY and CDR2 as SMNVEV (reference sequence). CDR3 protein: CASSPTRGYEQYF. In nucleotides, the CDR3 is TGTGCCAGCAGTCCCACCCGGGGTTACGAGCAGTACTTC.

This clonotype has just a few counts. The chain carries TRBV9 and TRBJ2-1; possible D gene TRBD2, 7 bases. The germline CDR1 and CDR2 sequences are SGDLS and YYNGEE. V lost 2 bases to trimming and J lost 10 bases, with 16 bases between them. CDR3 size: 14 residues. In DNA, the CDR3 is TGTGCCAGCAGCGTCGGGGGGCCTGCGTCCGAGCAGTTCTTC. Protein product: CASSVGGPASEQFF.

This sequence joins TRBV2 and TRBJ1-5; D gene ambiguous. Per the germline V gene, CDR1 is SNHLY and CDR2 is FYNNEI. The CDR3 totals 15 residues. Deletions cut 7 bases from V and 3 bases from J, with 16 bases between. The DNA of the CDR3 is TGTGCCAGCACAGTCGAAGGGTTGATCAATCAGCCCCAGCATTTT. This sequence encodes CASTVEGLINQPQHF.

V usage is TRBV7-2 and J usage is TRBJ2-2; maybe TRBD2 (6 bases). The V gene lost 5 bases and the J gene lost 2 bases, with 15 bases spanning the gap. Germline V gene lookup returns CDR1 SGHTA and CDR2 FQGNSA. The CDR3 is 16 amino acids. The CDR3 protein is CASSREAGRNTGELFF. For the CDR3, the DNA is TGTGCCAGCAGCCGCGAGGCGGGGCGTAACACCGGGGAGCTGTTTTTT.

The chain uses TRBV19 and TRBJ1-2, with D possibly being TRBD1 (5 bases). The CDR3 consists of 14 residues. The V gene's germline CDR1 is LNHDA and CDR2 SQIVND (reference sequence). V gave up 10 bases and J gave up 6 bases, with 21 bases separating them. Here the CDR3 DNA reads TGTGCCACCACAGGACGGGCCCCTGGCGATGGCTACACCTTC. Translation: CATTGRAPGDGYTF.

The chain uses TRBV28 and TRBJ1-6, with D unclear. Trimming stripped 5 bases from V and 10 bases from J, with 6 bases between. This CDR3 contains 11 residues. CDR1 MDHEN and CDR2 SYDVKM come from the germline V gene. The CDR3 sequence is CASSAPSPLHF. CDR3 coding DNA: TGTGCCAGCAGTGCCCCATCACCCCTCCACTTT. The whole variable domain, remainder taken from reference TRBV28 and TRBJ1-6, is DVKVTQSSRYLVKRTGEKVFLECVQDMDHENMFWYRQDPGLGLRLIYFSYDVKMKEKGDIPEGYSVSREKKERFSLILESASTNQTSMYLCASSAPSPLHFGNGTRLTVT.

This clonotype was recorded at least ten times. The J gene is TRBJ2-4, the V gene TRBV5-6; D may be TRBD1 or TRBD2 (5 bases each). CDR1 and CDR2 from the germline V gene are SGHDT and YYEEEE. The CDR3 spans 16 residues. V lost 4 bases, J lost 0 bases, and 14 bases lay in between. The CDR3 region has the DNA TGTGCCAGCAGCCCCTGGGGGACCCTAGCCAAAAACATTCAGTACTTC. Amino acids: CASSPWGTLAKNIQYF.

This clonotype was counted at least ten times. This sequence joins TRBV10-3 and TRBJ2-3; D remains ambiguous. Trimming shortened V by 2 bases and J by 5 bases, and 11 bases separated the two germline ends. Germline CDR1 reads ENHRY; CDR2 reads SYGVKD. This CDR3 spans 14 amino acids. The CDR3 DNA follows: TGTGCCATCAGTGAGGACCCAAATGGAGATACGCAGTATTTT. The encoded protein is CAISEDPNGDTQYF.

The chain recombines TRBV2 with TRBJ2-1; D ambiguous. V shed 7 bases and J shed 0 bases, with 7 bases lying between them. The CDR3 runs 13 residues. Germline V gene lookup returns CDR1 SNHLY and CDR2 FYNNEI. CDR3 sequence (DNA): TGTGCCAGCACCCGTGACTCCTACAATGAGCAGTTCTTC. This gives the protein CASTRDSYNEQFF.

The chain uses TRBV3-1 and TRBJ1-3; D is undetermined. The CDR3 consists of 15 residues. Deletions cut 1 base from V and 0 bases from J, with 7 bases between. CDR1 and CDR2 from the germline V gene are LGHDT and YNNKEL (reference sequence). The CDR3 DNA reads TGTGCCAGCAGCCAAGGGTGGGTCTCTGGAAACACCATATATTTT. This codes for CASSQGWVSGNTIYF.

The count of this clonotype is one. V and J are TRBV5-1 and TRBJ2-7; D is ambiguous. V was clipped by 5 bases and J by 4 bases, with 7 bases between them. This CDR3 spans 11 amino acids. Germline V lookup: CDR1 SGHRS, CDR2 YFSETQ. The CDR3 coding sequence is TGCGCCAGCAGTTCCCATTACGAGCAGTACTTC. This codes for CASSSHYEQYF.

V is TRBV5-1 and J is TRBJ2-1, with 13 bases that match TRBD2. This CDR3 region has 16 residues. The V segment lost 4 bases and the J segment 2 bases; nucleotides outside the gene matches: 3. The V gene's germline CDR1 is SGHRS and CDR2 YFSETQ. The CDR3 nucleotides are TGCGCCAGCAGCCCTGGGACTAGCGGGGCCTACAATGAGCAGTTCTTC. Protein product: CASSPGTSGAYNEQFF.

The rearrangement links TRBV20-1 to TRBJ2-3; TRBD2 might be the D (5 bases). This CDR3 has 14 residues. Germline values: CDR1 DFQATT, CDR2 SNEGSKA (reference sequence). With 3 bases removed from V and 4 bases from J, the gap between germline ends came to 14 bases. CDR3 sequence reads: CSASSSGDADTQYF. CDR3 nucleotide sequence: TGCAGTGCTAGCTCTTCCGGGGATGCAGATACGCAGTATTTT.

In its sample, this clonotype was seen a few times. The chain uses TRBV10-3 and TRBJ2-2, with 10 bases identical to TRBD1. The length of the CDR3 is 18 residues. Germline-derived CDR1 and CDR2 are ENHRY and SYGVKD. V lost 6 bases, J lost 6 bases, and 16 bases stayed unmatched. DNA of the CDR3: TGTGCCATCAGGGTCCGGGCCGGGACAGGGGTGATCGCCGGGGAGCTGTTTTTT. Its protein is CAIRVRAGTGVIAGELFF.

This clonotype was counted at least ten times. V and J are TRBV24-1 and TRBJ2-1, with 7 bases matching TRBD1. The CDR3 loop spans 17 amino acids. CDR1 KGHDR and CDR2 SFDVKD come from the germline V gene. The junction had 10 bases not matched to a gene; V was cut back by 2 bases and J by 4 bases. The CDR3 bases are TGTGCCACCAGTGATTCAATTCAGGGGGTTCGGTACAATGAGCAGTTCTTC. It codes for CATSDSIQGVRYNEQFF.